The text below deals with one T cell receptor beta chain. This sample was included in a study of PD-L1 blockade in urothelial cancer. Study-wide background: Analyses were performed on blood at 3 weeks after treatment start (the second dose) and at 6 weeks.

The sample's time point: peripheral blood 6 weeks after treatment start. Peripheral blood mononuclear cells were collected from every patient before and during treatment, yielding between 1 and 8 samples per patient. V lost 1 base and J lost 2, with 11 bases in between. CDR1 and CDR2 from the germline V gene are SGHTA and FQGNSA. CDR3 length: 15 residues. The data were produced by immunoSEQ multiplex PCR, yet TCRdb's version contains in-frame clones alone and is incomplete. The data show under 50,000 clones, less than 90% seen once. The sequenced sample was PBMCs, obtained around atezolizumab (anti-PD-L1) treatment. The chain couples TRBV7-2 to TRBJ1-2; D unresolved. This receptor was obtained from a man aged 55 to 70 with urothelial cancer. The CDR3 loop is CASSLEERINYGYTF. The CDR3 region has the DNA TGTGCCAGCAGCTTAGAAGAGAGAATAAACTATGGCTACACCTTC.